This T cell receptor (beta chain) appears in the sequencing data of a study of PD-1 blockade in classical Hodgkin lymphoma (dated by TCRdb to the early 2020s). Study-wide context: Nivolumab dosing was 3 mg/kg intravenously every 2 weeks, continuing until either disease progression or unacceptable toxicity. To define a peripheral blood immune signature of response to PD-1 blockade in classical Hodgkin lymphoma, the study combined TCR beta sequencing with CyTOF.

Results and caveats for the whole study, not just this receptor: Diversity was lower in patients who began nivolumab less than 1 year after ASCT, so these patients were left out of later analyses to avoid confounding by immune reconstitution. Baseline TCR diversity was reported to be lower in newly diagnosed patients than in healthy donors and to be lower still in relapsed/refractory patients. A significant rise by C4D1 was seen in CD4+ but not CD8+ TCR diversity (p=0.0027 vs p=0.16), with the rise being most apparent in complete responders (p=0.02). The study was limited to a single clinical trial cohort, and causes of repertoire differences, possibly disease activity or prior therapy, remained undefined. Trial patients with a complete response had baseline diversity similar to that of newly diagnosed patients, while partial responders and progressors had significantly lower diversity.

Points on this clone: There is no known antigen for this receptor. Base qualities are missing; no much larger clone stands one base away.

The time point label corresponds to: cycle 4 day 1 (C4D1), after 5 to 7 weeks of nivolumab. Every trial patient had relapsed after autologous stem cell transplantation, and cohorts A, B and C differed in prior brentuximab vedotin exposure. The trial cohort comprised fewer than 65 patients with relapsed/refractory classical Hodgkin lymphoma whose best overall responses were complete response, partial response or progressive disease. In the multi-cohort phase II CheckMate 205 trial, trial patients received single-agent nivolumab. An independent review committee assessed best overall response using the 2007 International Working Group response criteria. Trial PBMCs were collected immediately before nivolumab initiation (C1D1) and during therapy at cycle 2 day 1 and cycle 4 day 1. After peripheral blood was drawn into 8 mL Vacutainer Cell Preparation Tubes, PBMCs were isolated by centrifugation and then cryopreserved.

Genomic DNA was extracted with the Qiagen DNeasy kit from unsorted PBMCs and from negatively selected CD4+ and CD8+ fractions. TCR beta CDR3 regions were subjected to amplification by immunoSEQ multiplex PCR with primers that anneal to V and J segments. A synthetic immune receptor repertoire was used to minimize amplification bias, and any residual bias was removed computationally once sequencing was done. From the authors' description of their analysis: Repertoire diversity was quantified as the Shannon entropy index using custom Python scripts. Unsorted, CD4+ and CD8+ repertoires were examined separately, except in combined analyses, for which CD4+ and CD8+ sequences were merged in silico. A clone counted as expanded when the clone's frequency after treatment rose at least 2-fold relative to C1D1, and clones undetected at baseline were given a pseudocount of 0.5. Clones with 0 or 1 copy at C1D1 were classified as singleton clones, and clones with 2 or more copies were classified as non-singleton clones. Clones expanded in unsorted samples were assigned a CD4+, CD8+ or unknown annotation through matching of protein sequences in sorted samples from the same patient. Wilcoxon tests were applied to paired samples to test diversity changes from C1D1 to C4D1. TCRdb provides this immuneACCESS table in a form limited to in-frame rearrangements. Some clones are lacking; in checked studies, under half of them reflect an unresolved V gene, and why the rest are absent is not known. V and J calls and clone size are given by that table; D and trimming were obtained from the DNA. This sample has tens of thousands of clones in its table, and just over 90% of those were observed once. The ten largest clones represent approximately 3% of the sample.

Relative to germline, V is missing 6 bases and J is missing 1 base, with 9 bases of the junction outside any gene match. The CDR3 runs 15 residues from the cysteine to the phenylalanine. CDR3 DNA is the only sequence kept; it has 45 bases, read in frame from the first base. CDR1 and CDR2 were assigned from the germline V gene as MNHEY and SVGAGI. The source is a human donor with classical Hodgkin lymphoma. The rearranged chain carries TRBV6-5 and TRBJ2-7; the central 7 bases match TRBD1. Sample: peripheral blood mononuclear cells (PBMCs), taken before the fourth cycle of nivolumab. The nucleotides read TGTGCCAGCAGCCAAGAGGACAGGACGTCCTACGAGCAGTACTTC. Translated, this gives CASSQEDRTSYEQYF.